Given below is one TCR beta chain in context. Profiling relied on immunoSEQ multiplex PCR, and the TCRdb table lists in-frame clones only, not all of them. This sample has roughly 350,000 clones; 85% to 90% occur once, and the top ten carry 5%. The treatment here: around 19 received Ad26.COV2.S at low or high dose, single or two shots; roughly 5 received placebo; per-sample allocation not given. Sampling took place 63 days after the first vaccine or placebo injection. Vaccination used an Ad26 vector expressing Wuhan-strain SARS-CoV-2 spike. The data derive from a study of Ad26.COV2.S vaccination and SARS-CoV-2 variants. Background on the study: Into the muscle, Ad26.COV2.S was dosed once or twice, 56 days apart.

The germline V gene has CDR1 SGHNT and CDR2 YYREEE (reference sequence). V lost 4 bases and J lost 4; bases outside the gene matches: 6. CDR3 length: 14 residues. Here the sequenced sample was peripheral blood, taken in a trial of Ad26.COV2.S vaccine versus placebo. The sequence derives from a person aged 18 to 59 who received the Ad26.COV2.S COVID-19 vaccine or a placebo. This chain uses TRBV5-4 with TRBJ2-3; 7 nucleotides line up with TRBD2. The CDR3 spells CASSDQRDADTQYF. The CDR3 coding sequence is TGTGCCAGCAGCGATCAGCGGGACGCAGATACGCAGTATTTT.